Below, one TCR beta chain is given with its context. Trimming cost V 3 bases and J 5 bases, with 8 bases left between them. The CDR3 totals 12 residues. Per the germline V gene, CDR1 is SEHNR and CDR2 is FQNEAQ (reference sequence). This sample is part of a study of blood T cells in healthy people across ages. Alongside a J-beta primer mix, a sample-barcoded 5' primer served in a second PCR lasting about 6 to 12 cycles. TCRdb re-analysed the 5' RACE reads in MiXCR, keeping a single row per CDR3 protein. The sample has around 700,000 distinct CDR3 sequences, around a quarter seen once. These records were also assigned to another study, of T cells of mothers and their children.

V is TRBV7-9 and J is TRBJ2-7; D ambiguous. The clonotype comes from a boy younger than 18 in good health. The sample consisted of blood. The CDR3 loop reads CASSLGTHEQYF. The CDR3 nucleotides are TGTGCCAGCAGCTTGGGAACCCACGAGCAGTACTTC.